Each of the 8 T cell receptor beta chains below was sequenced from the same sample in a study of shared clonotypes between healthy human individuals. The table came from immunoSEQ multiplex PCR; TCRdb's copy has only in-frame clones and leaves some out. Of 2 million to 3 million clones in the sample, more than 80% were seen once. Sequencing used naive CD4+ T cells sorted from blood. Described subset: CD45RA+ positively selected. These receptors originate from a man aged 18 to 29 in good health.

The chain couples TRBV28 to TRBJ2-7; tentative D call: TRBD1 (6 bases). V was shortened by 1 base and J by 5 bases, with 15 bases between the two germline ends. This CDR3 spans 15 amino acids. Germline assignment: CDR1 MDHEN and CDR2 SYDVKM. CDR3 in DNA: TGTGCCAGCAGTTTATCCCAGGGGCACAGCAACGAGCAGTACTTC. Translating gives CASSLSQGHSNEQYF. The full variable domain, with the rest looked up from reference TRBV28 and TRBJ2-7, is DVKVTQSSRYLVKRTGEKVFLECVQDMDHENMFWYRQDPGLGLRLIYFSYDVKMKEKGDIPEGYSVSREKKERFSLILESASTNQTSMYLCASSLSQGHSNEQYFGPGTRLTVT.

V usage is TRBV9 and J usage is TRBJ2-3; tentative D call: TRBD2 (5 bases). The V end lost 4 bases, the J end lost 3 bases, and 15 bases lay between the germline ends. This CDR3 has 15 amino acids. Germline assignment: CDR1 SGDLS and CDR2 YYNGEE. CDR3 DNA sequence: TGTGCCAGCAGCCCGTCCGGACTTAGGACAGATACGCAGTATTTT. Its protein product is CASSPSGLRTDTQYF.

Of note for this clone: One end of the junction varies from germline; a read error may be responsible. The chain links TRBV7-7 to TRBJ2-1; 9 bases align to TRBD2. This CDR3 is 15 amino acids long. Germline CDR1 is SSHAT and CDR2 is FNYEAQ (reference sequence). The DNA for the CDR3 is TGTGCTAGCAGCATTAGCGGGGGACCCTACAATGAGCAGTTCTTC. The encoded protein is CASSISGGPYNEQFF.

CDR3 residues: CASRPGVGEQFF. In DNA, the CDR3 is TGTGCCAGCAGGCCTGGGGTGGGTGAGCAGTTCTTC. The chain links TRBV7-6 to TRBJ2-1; no reliable D call. Trimming shortened V by 6 bases and J by 9 bases, and 12 bases separated the two germline ends. Per the germline V gene, CDR1 is SGHVS and CDR2 is FNYEAQ. There are 12 residues in the CDR3. The full variable domain, its missing parts supplied by reference TRBV7-6 and TRBJ2-1, is GAGVSQSPRYKVTKRGQDVALRCDPISGHVSLYWYRQALGQGPEFLTYFNYEAQQDKSGLPNDRFSAERPEGSISTLTIQRTEQRDSAMYRCASRPGVGEQFFGPGTRLTVL.

This clone was observed once. In the same sample, other DNA sequences code for this CDR3. This chain connects TRBV29-1 to TRBJ2-3; D is perhaps TRBD1 or TRBD2 (5 bases each). Germline V lookup: CDR1 SQVTM, CDR2 ANQGSEA. With 6 bases removed from V and 3 bases from J, the gap between germline ends came to 10 bases. The CDR3 length is 12 residues. The CDR3 DNA sequence: TGCAGCGTGGGGACCTCGACAGATACGCAGTATTTT. This translates into CSVGTSTDTQYF.

The V and J genes are TRBV2 and TRBJ2-7; D gene unclear. The V end was cut by 4 bases, the J end by 0 bases, with 10 bases between. The germline CDR1 and CDR2 sequences are SNHLY and FYNNEI. This CDR3 has 14 amino acids. The CDR3 reads CASSAIEFSYEQYF. The CDR3 nucleotides are TGTGCCAGCAGTGCGATAGAGTTCTCCTACGAGCAGTACTTC.

This clone was seen a single time. The chain recombines TRBV2 with TRBJ2-5; 7 bases line up with TRBD2. V lost 4 bases, J lost 4 bases, and 15 bases stayed unmatched. This CDR3 is 17 amino acids long. CDR1 and CDR2 from the germline V gene are SNHLY and FYNNEI. The CDR3 spells CASSAVSSGPGLETQYF. The CDR3 region has the DNA TGTGCCAGCAGTGCTGTGTCTAGCGGCCCGGGTCTAGAGACCCAGTACTTC.

The genes are TRBV5-4 and TRBJ1-5, with unresolved D. The germline gives CDR1 SGHNT, CDR2 YYREEE (reference sequence). The CDR3 covers 13 residues. V was pared by 4 bases and J by 6 bases, with 11 bases between. The CDR3 protein is CASSPGGSQPQHF. The CDR3 DNA reads TGTGCCAGCAGCCCCGGAGGGTCTCAGCCCCAGCATTTT.